Below are 7 T cell receptor beta chains sequenced from a single sample in a study of siplizumab effects on memory and regulatory T cells. Clones were sequenced by immunoSEQ multiplex PCR, and TCRdb holds only the in-frame ones, with some missing. The sample shows over 70,000 clones, 85% to 90% of them seen only once. The sequencing sample was made of CD4+ T cells sorted from blood. The receptors stem from a human donor in good health.

Worth noting for this clone: This sample also contains other DNA sequences that code for the same CDR3. The V gene is TRBV5-5, the J gene TRBJ1-5, with TRBD1 matching over 8 bases. J gave up 4 bases and V 4 bases, and 1 base lay outside the gene matches. There are 13 residues in the CDR3. Germline loops: CDR1 SGHKS, CDR2 YYEKEE (reference sequence). The CDR3 nucleotides are TGTGCCAGCAGCAGGGACAGGAATCAGCCCCAGCATTTT. It is translated as CASSRDRNQPQHF.

The gene calls are TRBV6-1 and TRBJ2-2; a weak D match, TRBD2 (5 bases). Between the trimmed V and J ends, which lost 7 bases and 0 bases, there was a span of 12 bases. Looked up from germline, CDR1 is MNHNS and CDR2 is SASEGT. The CDR3 consists of 15 residues. The DNA of the CDR3 is TGTGCCAGCATGGGCCTCGGGGCGAACACCGGGGAGCTGTTTTTT. Translated, it gives CASMGLGANTGELFF.

V usage is TRBV2 and J usage is TRBJ2-2, with D maybe TRBD1 (5 bases). The length of the CDR3 is 15 residues. The germline gives CDR1 SNHLY, CDR2 FYNNEI. V lost 7 bases, J lost 8 bases, and 20 bases lay in between. The DNA of the CDR3 is TGTGCCAGCATGAAACTGGACATTGGGGCAGGGGAGCTGTTTTTT. Translated, it gives CASMKLDIGAGELFF.

This clone has ten or more counts. The V and J genes are TRBV2 and TRBJ1-1; 7 bases agree with TRBD1. Germline V lookup: CDR1 SNHLY, CDR2 FYNNEI. CDR3 length: 14 amino acids. V gave up 2 bases and J gave up 1 base; unmatched junction bases: 1. CDR3 sequence: CASSERTGNTEAFF. The CDR3 bases are TGTGCCAGCAGTGAAAGGACAGGGAACACTGAAGCTTTCTTT.

V usage is TRBV6-1 and J usage is TRBJ2-3; D gene uncertain. The CDR3 contains 11 residues. Germline V gene data show CDR1 as MNHNS and CDR2 as SASEGT. V was shortened by 2 bases and J by 4 bases, with 1 base between the two germline ends. CDR3 region: CASSEPDTQYF. CDR3 bases: TGTGCCAGCAGTGAACCAGATACGCAGTATTTT.

This chain links TRBV9 with TRBJ2-7, with unresolved D. CDR3 length: 15 amino acids. Germline lookup yields CDR1 SGDLS and CDR2 YYNGEE. The ends were cut back, 2 bases at V and 2 bases at J, with 14 bases in the middle. The CDR3 nucleotides are TGTGCCAGCAGCGTTTTTCCCGCCAGGACCTACGAGCAGTACTTC. It translates to CASSVFPARTYEQYF.

The V and J genes are TRBV5-4 and TRBJ1-2, with D tentatively TRBD1 (5 bases). Trimming cost V 5 bases and J 1 base, with 12 bases left between them. The CDR3 is 14 amino acids. CDR1 SGHNT and CDR2 YYREEE come from the germline V gene (reference sequence). For the CDR3, the DNA is TGTGCCAGCAGATCGGCCGGGGGTAACTATGGCTACACCTTC. Translating it yields CASRSAGGNYGYTF.